This TCR beta chain derives from a study of blood T cell repertoires in COVID-19. Study background: Samples representing acute and convalescent COVID-19 were sourced from the United States, Italy and Spain.

Profiled with immunoSEQ multiplex PCR; TCRdb holds only in-frame clones, not every one. This table has roughly 410,000 clones, more than 75% appearing once. This CDR3 region has 15 residues. Per the germline V gene, CDR1 is LGHDT and CDR2 is YNNKEL (reference sequence). V was pared by 4 bases and J by 5 bases, with 5 bases of the junction left unmatched. The TCR sequence derives from an older woman with COVID-19, enrolled during active disease. Sequenced input: peripheral blood. The chain links TRBV3-1 (or the pseudogene TRBV3-2) to TRBJ2-5; 12 bases align to TRBD2. CDR3: CASSLTSGGVETQYF. The CDR3 DNA sequence: TGTGCCAGCAGCCTGACTAGCGGGGGAGTTGAGACCCAGTACTTC.